One and the same sample provided the 10 T cell receptor beta chains below, sequenced in a study of blood T cell repertoires in COVID-19. The data were produced by immunoSEQ multiplex PCR, yet TCRdb's version contains in-frame clones alone and is incomplete. The repertoire consists of roughly 80,000 clones, with roughly 84% occurring once and the leading ten covering roughly 3.5%. Sequences were obtained from peripheral blood. Source of these receptors: a man between 45 and 60 years old with acute or convalescent COVID-19.

This clone appeared a single time. The CDR3 loop reads CASRGQFNNSPLHF. The DNA of the CDR3 is TGTGCCAGCAGGGGACAGTTTAATAATTCACCCCTCCACTTT. The V gene is TRBV3-1 (or the pseudogene TRBV3-2), the J gene TRBJ1-6, with 7 bases aligning to TRBD1. Germline V gives CDR1 LGHDT, CDR2 YNNKEL (reference sequence). This CDR3 is 14 amino acids long. The V and J ends lost 6 bases and 5 bases, in that order; junction bases with no gene match: 4.

V is TRBV12-3 or TRBV12-4 and J is TRBJ1-2; the D is unclear. Trimming stripped 3 bases from V and 7 bases from J, with 12 bases between. The CDR3 is 13 residues long. This chain's CDR3 is CASSFTGGVGYTF. In nucleotides, the CDR3 is TGTGCCAGCAGTTTTACCGGCGGGGTTGGCTACACCTTC.

The gene calls are TRBV5-8 and TRBJ1-5, with unresolved D. CDR3 length: 13 residues. Germline assignment: CDR1 SGHTS and CDR2 YDEGEE. V lost 0 bases and J lost 6, with 7 bases in between. CDR3 bases: TGTGCCAGCAGCTTGGACCACGGTCAGCCCCAGCATTTT. Its translation is CASSLDHGQPQHF.

The chain has TRBV5-1 and TRBJ2-2; no definite D call. The V gene lost 0 bases and the J gene lost 4 bases, with 7 bases spanning the gap. The CDR3 sequence is 14 residues long. Germline CDR1 and CDR2: SGHRS and YFSETQ. The CDR3 DNA is TGCGCCAGCAGCTTGGGGTCGGGCACCGGGGAGCTGTTTTTT. Translating gives CASSLGSGTGELFF.

The chain uses TRBV6-6 and TRBJ2-7, with D possibly matching TRBD1 (5 bases). With 4 bases removed from V and 5 bases from J, the gap between germline ends came to 9 bases. CDR1 and CDR2 (germline): MNHNY, SVGAGI (reference sequence). The CDR3 is 12 residues long. Here the CDR3 reads CASSSRANEQYF. The CDR3 DNA follows: TGTGCCAGCAGTTCCAGGGCCAACGAGCAGTACTTC.

The CDR3 bases are TGTGCCAGCAGTGAGCCCAGGGATAGCAATCAGCCCCAGCATTTT. This encodes CASSEPRDSNQPQHF. The rearrangement joins TRBV2 to TRBJ1-5; D is perhaps TRBD1 (5 bases). The CDR3 spans 15 residues. V gave up 3 bases and J gave up 0 bases, with 9 bases separating them. Germline assignment: CDR1 SNHLY and CDR2 FYNNEI.

The chain employs TRBV27 and TRBJ1-2; 9 nucleotides match TRBD1. CDR3 size: 13 residues. Germline V gives CDR1 MNHEY, CDR2 SMNVEV (reference sequence). V was clipped by 6 bases and J by 4 bases; unmatched bases: 3. CDR3 residues: CASRSGQGYGYTF. The CDR3 region has the DNA TGTGCCAGCAGATCGGGACAGGGCTATGGCTACACCTTC.

V gene TRBV4-2 combines with J gene TRBJ2-4; 14 bases fit TRBD2. Germline loops: CDR1 LGHNA, CDR2 YNFKEQ. The J segment lost 0 bases and the V segment lost 4 bases, leaving 8 bases of the junction unmatched. CDR3 size: 19 residues. CDR3 region: CASSLGTSGSRVAKNIQYF. CDR3 sequence (DNA): TGTGCCAGCAGCCTTGGGACTAGCGGGAGTCGGGTAGCCAAAAACATTCAGTACTTC.

CDR3 region: CSVRDNNQPQHF. CDR3 DNA sequence: TGCAGCGTTAGGGACAACAATCAGCCCCAGCATTTT. This chain connects TRBV29-1 to TRBJ1-5, with a possible D match to TRBD1 (6 bases). Per the germline V gene, CDR1 is SQVTM and CDR2 is ANQGSEA. The ends were cut back, 5 bases at V and 3 bases at J, with 8 bases in the middle. The CDR3 is 12 residues long.

The chain carries TRBV18 and TRBJ1-2; 7 bases map to TRBD1. V was clipped by 2 bases and J by 4 bases; unmatched bases: 7. This CDR3 has 15 amino acids. CDR1 is KGHSH and CDR2 is LQKENI in the germline V gene. The CDR3: CASSPKQGTAYGYTF. The CDR3 DNA reads TGTGCCAGCTCACCAAAACAGGGGACGGCCTATGGCTACACCTTC.